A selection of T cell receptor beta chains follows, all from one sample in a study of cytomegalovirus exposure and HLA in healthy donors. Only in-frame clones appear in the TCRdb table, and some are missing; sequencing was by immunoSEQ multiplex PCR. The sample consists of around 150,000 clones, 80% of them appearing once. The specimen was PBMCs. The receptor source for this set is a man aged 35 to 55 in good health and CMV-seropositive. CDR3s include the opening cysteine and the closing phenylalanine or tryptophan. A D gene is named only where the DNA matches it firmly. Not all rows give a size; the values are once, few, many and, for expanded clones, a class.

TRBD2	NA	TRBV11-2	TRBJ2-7	TGTGCCAGCAGCTCCGCTAGCGGGGGGCACTACGAGCAGTACTTC	CASSSASGGHYEQYF
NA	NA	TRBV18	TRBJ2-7	TGTGCCAGCTCACTACAGGTCTCCTACGAGCAGTACTTC	CASSLQVSYEQYF
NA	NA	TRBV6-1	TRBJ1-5	TGTGCCAGCAGTGAAGGGACACCTAAGAAGCATTTT	CASSEGTPKKHF
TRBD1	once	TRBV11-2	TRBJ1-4	TGTGCCAGCAGCTTATGGGAGAGACAGGGAGGCGGGAAACTGTTTTTT	CASSLWERQGGGKLFF
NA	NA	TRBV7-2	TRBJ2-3	TGTGCCAGCAGCCGACTAGAGAGCACAGATACGCAGTATTTT	CASSRLESTDTQYF
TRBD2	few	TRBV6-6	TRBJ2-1	TGTGCCAGCAGTTACCTGCGGGGGGGCCAAGGTGAGCAGTTCTTC	CASSYLRGGQGEQFF
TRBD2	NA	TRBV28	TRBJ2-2	TGTGCCAGCAGTTATCGACTAGCGGGGGGGCGAAACGGGGAGCTGTTTTTT	CASSYRLAGGRNGELFF
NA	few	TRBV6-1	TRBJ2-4	TGTGCCAGCAGGGGCCTGGTTAGTAATCAGTACTTC	CASRGLVSNQYF
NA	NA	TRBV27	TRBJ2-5	TGTGCCAGCAATTGGGTCGGGAAGCCCGAAGAGACCCAGTACTTC	CASNWVGKPEETQYF
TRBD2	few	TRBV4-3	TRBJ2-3	TGCGCCAGCAGCCGAGATAGACAGATTAGCGGGCTAGATACGCAGTATTTT	CASSRDRQISGLDTQYF
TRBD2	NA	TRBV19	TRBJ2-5	TGTGCCAGTAGTCCGAGACTTGGGGGGGAAGAGACCCAGTACTTC	CASSPRLGGEETQYF
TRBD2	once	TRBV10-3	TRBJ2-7	TGTGCCATCAGTGAGTCGTTAGGGACTAGCGGGATTGGGAACGAGCAGTACTTC	CAISESLGTSGIGNEQYF
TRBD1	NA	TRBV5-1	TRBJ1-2	TGCGCCAGCAGCCAGGACGTGGGACAGGGGGGCTATGGCTACACCTTC	CASSQDVGQGGYGYTF
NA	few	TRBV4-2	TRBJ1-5	TGTGCCAGCAGCCAAGACTCGGGCAATCAGCCCCAGCATTTT	CASSQDSGNQPQHF
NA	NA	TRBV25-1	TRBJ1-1	TGTGCCAGCAGTGAGCTAACGAACGCAAGGAACACTGAAGCTTTCTTT	CASSELTNARNTEAFF
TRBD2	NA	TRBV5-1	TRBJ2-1	TGCGCCAGCAGCTTGGGGACTAGCGGAGTCTACAATGAGCAGTTCTTC	CASSLGTSGVYNEQFF